This T cell receptor beta chain is drawn from a study of Graves' ophthalmopathy and Graves' hyperthyroidism. Study observations and caveats: At around 68% sensitivity and roughly 72% specificity, the model predicted progression of the ophthalmopathy. From stable hyperthyroidism, ophthalmopathy was separated by a 13-signature model with around 90% sensitivity and 80% to 82% specificity. The authors also found most expanded thyroid clonotypes above 0.001 frequency in blood.

RNA transcripts served as template for amplifying TCR beta CDR3 sequences. The first-round RT-PCR employed HTBI primers together with the Qiagen OneStep RT-PCR kit. A multiplex PCR was then performed as the second round. Using its own MiXCR run on the multiplex PCR reads, TCRdb lists one record per CDR3 protein. The sample lists tens of thousands of distinct CDR3 sequences, roughly 47% occurring once. Only a few counts were recorded for this clonotype. As yet, its antigen is unknown. Source material: peripheral blood. This clonotype was sampled from an adult woman with Graves' ophthalmopathy.

The CDR3 loop is CASSITRTGEQYF. As DNA, the CDR3 is TGTGCCAGTAGTATCACTAGGACAGGCGAGCAGTACTTC. The genes are TRBV19 and TRBJ2-7; 7 positions match TRBD1. Looked up from germline, CDR1 is LNHDA and CDR2 is SQIVND (reference sequence). V lost 3 bases and J lost 6; bases outside the gene matches: 5. CDR3 length: 13 amino acids.